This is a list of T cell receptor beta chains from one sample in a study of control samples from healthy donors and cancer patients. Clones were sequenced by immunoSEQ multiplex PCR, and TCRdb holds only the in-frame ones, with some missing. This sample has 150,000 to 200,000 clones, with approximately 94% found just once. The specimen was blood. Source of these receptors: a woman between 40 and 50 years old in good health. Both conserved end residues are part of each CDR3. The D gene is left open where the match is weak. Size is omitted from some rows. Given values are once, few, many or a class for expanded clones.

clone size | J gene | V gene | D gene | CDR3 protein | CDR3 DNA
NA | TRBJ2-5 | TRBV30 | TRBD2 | CAWRLAGETQYF | TGTGCCTGGAGACTAGCGGGTGAGACCCAGTACTTC
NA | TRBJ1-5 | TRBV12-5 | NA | CASGLSRQDLYSNQPQHF | TGTGCTAGTGGTTTGTCCAGGCAGGATCTTTATAGCAATCAGCCCCAGCATTTT
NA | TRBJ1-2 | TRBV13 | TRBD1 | CASRAGTGVTGYTF | TGTGCCAGCAGAGCAGGGACAGGGGTAACGGGCTACACCTTC
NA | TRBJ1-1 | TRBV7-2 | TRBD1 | CASSTAGQMNTEAFF | TGTGCCAGCAGTACGGCGGGACAGATGAACACTGAAGCTTTCTTT
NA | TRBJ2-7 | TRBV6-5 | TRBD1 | CASSYSGTGSEQYF | TGTGCCAGCAGTTACTCAGGGACAGGGAGCGAGCAGTACTTC
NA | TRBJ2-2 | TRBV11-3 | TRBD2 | CASSPLAGGTGELFF | TGTGCCAGCAGCCCACTAGCGGGAGGCACCGGGGAGCTGTTTTTT
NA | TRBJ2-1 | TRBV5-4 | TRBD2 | CASSQYGRAYNEQFF | TGTGCCAGCAGCCAATACGGGAGGGCGTACAATGAGCAGTTCTTC
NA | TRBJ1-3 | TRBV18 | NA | CASSPVGNSGNTIYF | TGTGCCAGCTCACCGGTCGGAAACTCTGGAAACACCATATATTTT
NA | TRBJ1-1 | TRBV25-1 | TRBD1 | CASSEVDRMNTEAFF | TGTGCCAGCAGTGAAGTGGACAGGATGAACACTGAAGCTTTCTTT
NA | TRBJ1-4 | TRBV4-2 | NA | CASSQARGLNEKLFF | TGTGCCAGCAGCCAAGCCCGAGGGCTCAATGAAAAACTGTTTTTT
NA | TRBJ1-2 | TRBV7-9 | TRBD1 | CASSLRQGNNYGYTF | TGTGCCAGCAGCCTAAGACAGGGGAATAACTATGGCTACACCTTC
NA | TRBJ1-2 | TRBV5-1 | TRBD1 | CASSPGQALSRYTF | TGCGCCAGCAGCCCGGGACAGGCCCTATCACGCTACACCTTC
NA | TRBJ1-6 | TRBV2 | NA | CASKGGRRSDSPLHF | TGTGCCAGCAAAGGGGGTAGACGGTCGGATTCACCCCTCCACTTT
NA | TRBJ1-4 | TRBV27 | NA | CASSTYRGATNEKLFF | TGTGCCAGCAGTACTTACAGAGGCGCAACTAATGAAAAACTGTTTTTT
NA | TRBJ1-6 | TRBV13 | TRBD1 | CASSLAGTGVQVLHF | TGTGCCAGCAGCTTAGCTGGGACAGGGGTTCAAGTCCTCCACTTT
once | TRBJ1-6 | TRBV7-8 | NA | CASSLNLRGNGSPLHF | TGTGCCAGCAGCTTAAATTTAAGGGGAAATGGTTCACCCCTCCACTTT
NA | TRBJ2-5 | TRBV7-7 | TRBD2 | CASSQTAGVEETQYF | TGTGCCAGCAGCCAGACTGCGGGGGTGGAGGAGACCCAGTACTTC
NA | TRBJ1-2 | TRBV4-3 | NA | CASSQEDGFGGNYGYTF | TGCGCCAGCAGCCAAGAGGATGGGTTCGGGGGAAACTATGGCTACACCTTC
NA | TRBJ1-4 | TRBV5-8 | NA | CASSLGEKLFF | TGTGCCAGCAGCTTGGGGGAAAAACTGTTTTTT
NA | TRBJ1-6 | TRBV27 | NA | CASSLGGAVNSPLHF | TGTGCCAGCAGTTTAGGGGGGGCGGTTAATTCACCCCTCCACTTT
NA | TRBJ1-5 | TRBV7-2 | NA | CASSARGGPQHF | TGTGCCAGCAGCGCGAGGGGGGGGCCCCAGCATTTT
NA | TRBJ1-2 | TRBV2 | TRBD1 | CASSEAGQGGYGYTF | TGTGCCAGCAGTGAGGCTGGACAGGGGGGCTATGGCTACACCTTC
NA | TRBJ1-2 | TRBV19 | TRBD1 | CASSKGQNYGYTF | TGTGCCAGTAGTAAGGGACAGAACTATGGCTACACCTTC
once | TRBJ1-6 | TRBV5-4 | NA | CASSLVASDSPLHF | TGTGCCAGCAGCTTGGTGGCCAGCGATTCACCCCTCCACTTT
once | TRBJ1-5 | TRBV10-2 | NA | CASSEGGVGNQPQHF | TGCGCCAGCAGTGAAGGAGGGGTGGGCAATCAGCCCCAGCATTTT
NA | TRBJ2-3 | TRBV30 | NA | CAWSYQGGSTDTQYF | TGTGCCTGGAGTTATCAAGGGGGTAGCACAGATACGCAGTATTTT
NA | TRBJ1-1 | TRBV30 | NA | CAWRGPDEAFF | TGTGCCTGGAGAGGGCCGGATGAAGCTTTCTTT
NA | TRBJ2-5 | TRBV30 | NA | CAWSASGFVETQYF | TGTGCCTGGAGCGCCTCCGGGTTCGTGGAGACCCAGTACTTC
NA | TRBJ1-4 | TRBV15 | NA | CATSRAQELNEKLFF | TGTGCCACCAGCAGAGCGCAGGAATTGAATGAAAAACTGTTTTTT
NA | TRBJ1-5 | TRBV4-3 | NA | CASSQFWQGGDQPQHF | TGCGCCAGCAGCCAATTTTGGCAGGGAGGGGATCAGCCCCAGCATTTT
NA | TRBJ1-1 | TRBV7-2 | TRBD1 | CASRFRDRGNTEAFF | TGTGCCAGCAGATTCCGGGACAGGGGGAACACTGAAGCTTTCTTT
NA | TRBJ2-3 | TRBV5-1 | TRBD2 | CASSGSTSGTDTQYF | TGCGCCAGCAGCGGGTCGACTAGCGGTACAGATACGCAGTATTTT
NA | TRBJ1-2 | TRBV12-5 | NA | CASGLVPVSGYTF | TGTGCTAGTGGTTTGGTACCCGTGTCTGGCTACACCTTC
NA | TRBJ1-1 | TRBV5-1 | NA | CASSPNTQGMEAFF | TGCGCCAGCAGCCCTAACACCCAGGGTATGGAAGCTTTCTTT
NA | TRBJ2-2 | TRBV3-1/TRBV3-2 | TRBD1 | CASRHRGQTGELFF | TGTGCCAGCCGCCACAGGGGGCAAACCGGGGAGCTGTTTTTT
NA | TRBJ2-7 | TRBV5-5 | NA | CASNKMSRGVNSYEQYF | TGTGCCAGCAACAAAATGTCAAGGGGCGTCAACTCCTACGAGCAGTACTTC
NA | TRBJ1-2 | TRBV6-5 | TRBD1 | CASSYSGTDGYTF | TGTGCCAGCAGTTACTCCGGGACAGATGGCTACACCTTC
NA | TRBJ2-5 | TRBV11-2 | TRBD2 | CASSLVTPGTSGSETQYF | TGTGCCAGCAGCTTAGTTACCCCGGGGACTAGCGGGAGTGAGACCCAGTACTTC
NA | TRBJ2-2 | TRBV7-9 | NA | CASSLILRATGELFF | TGTGCCAGCAGCTTAATTCTTAGGGCCACCGGGGAGCTGTTTTTT
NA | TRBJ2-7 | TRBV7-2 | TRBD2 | CASSWGLAGVNEQYF | TGTGCCAGCAGCTGGGGACTAGCGGGAGTCAACGAGCAGTACTTC
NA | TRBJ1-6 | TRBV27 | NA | CASSITTGTSNSPLHF | TGTGCCAGCAGTATCACAACCGGGACAAGTAATTCACCCCTCCACTTT
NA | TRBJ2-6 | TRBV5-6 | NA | CASSTKVGISGANVLTF | TGTGCCAGCAGCACCAAAGTTGGCATCTCTGGGGCCAACGTCCTGACTTTC
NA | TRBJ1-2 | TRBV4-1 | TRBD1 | CASSLTGDWGYTF | TGCGCCAGCAGCCTCACAGGGGACTGGGGCTACACCTTC
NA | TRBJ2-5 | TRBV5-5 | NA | CASSLVTDLRETQYF | TGTGCCAGCAGCCTAGTGACAGACCTCCGGGAGACCCAGTACTTC
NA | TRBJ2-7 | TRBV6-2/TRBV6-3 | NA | CASSFSYEQYF | TGTGCCAGCAGTTTCTCCTACGAGCAGTACTTC
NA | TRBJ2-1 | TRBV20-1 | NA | CSARPDNEQFF | TGCAGTGCTAGGCCAGACAATGAGCAGTTCTTC
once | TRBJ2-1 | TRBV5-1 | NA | CASSFSLNEQFF | TGCGCCAGCAGCTTCAGTTTGAATGAGCAGTTCTTC
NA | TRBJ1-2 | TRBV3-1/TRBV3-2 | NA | CASSQDRGYGYTF | TGTGCCAGCAGCCAAGACAGGGGCTATGGCTACACCTTC
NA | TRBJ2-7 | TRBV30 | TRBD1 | CAWDRGPYEQYF | TGTGCCTGGGACAGGGGGCCCTACGAGCAGTACTTC
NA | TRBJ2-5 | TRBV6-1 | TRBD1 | CASSEQGTGLWETQYF | TGTGCCAGCAGTGAACAGGGGACAGGGCTGTGGGAGACCCAGTACTTC
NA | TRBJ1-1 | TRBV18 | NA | CASSSGGGDTEAFF | TGTGCCAGCTCATCTGGCGGTGGCGACACTGAAGCTTTCTTT
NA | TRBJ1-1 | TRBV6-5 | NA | CASRRTGNTEAFF | TGTGCCAGCAGGAGGACGGGGAACACTGAAGCTTTCTTT
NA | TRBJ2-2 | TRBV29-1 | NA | CSVEGRTNTGELFF | TGCAGCGTTGAAGGGAGGACGAACACCGGGGAGCTGTTTTTT
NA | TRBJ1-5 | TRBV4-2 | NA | CASSPTGVGDSNQPQHF | TGTGCCAGCAGCCCCACGGGTGTCGGGGATAGCAATCAGCCCCAGCATTTT
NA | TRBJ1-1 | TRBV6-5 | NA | CASGESDTATEAFF | TGTGCCAGCGGGGAATCGGACACGGCCACTGAAGCTTTCTTT